One and the same sample provided the 26 T cell receptor beta chains below, sequenced in a study of T-cell memory formation after mild COVID-19. TCRdb recomputed calls from the 5' RACE reads with MiXCR, one row per CDR3 protein. The sample includes fewer than 50,000 distinct CDR3 sequences, approximately 9.7% of them seen just once. Specimen: PBMCs or a T cell subset sorted from them (not recorded which). The receptors were gathered from an adult woman who had mild COVID-19 (a few samples of this study predate the infection). Cell type and time point are not known.

This clonotype appeared a few times. This chain links TRBV12-3 or TRBV12-4 with TRBJ1-1, with D tentatively TRBD1 (5 bases). The CDR3 totals 12 residues. V was shortened by 6 bases and J by 8 bases, with 13 bases between the two germline ends. The CDR3 DNA reads as TGTGCCAGCAGACCCGGACAACGGGAAGCTTTCTTT. Encoded protein: CASRPGQREAFF.

Judged by abundance, this clonotype is medium-sized. The chain joins TRBV24-1 to TRBJ2-1; D call uncertain. The CDR3 spans 13 residues. The germline V gene encodes CDR1 KGHDR and CDR2 SFDVKD. The V gene lost 4 bases and the J gene lost 8 bases, with 11 bases spanning the gap. CDR3 in amino acids: CATSEVAWDEQFF. CDR3 DNA: TGTGCCACCAGTGAGGTGGCGTGGGATGAGCAGTTCTTC.

This clonotype showed up many times. The V and J genes are TRBV4-1 and TRBJ2-5; 9 nucleotides align to TRBD2. Germline lookup yields CDR1 MGHRA and CDR2 YSYEKL. This CDR3 spans 16 amino acids. Trimming took 3 bases from V and 0 from J; bases not matched to a gene: 5. The CDR3 spells CASSQAGGPDQETQYF. CDR3 in DNA: TGCGCCAGCAGCCAGGCGGGGGGGCCGGACCAAGAGACCCAGTACTTC.

This clonotype was seen at least ten times. This chain joins TRBV5-6 and TRBJ2-2; D may be TRBD1 (5 bases). With 4 bases removed from V and 0 bases from J, the gap between germline ends came to 10 bases. Germline values: CDR1 SGHDT, CDR2 YYEEEE. The CDR3 is 15 amino acids. The DNA for the CDR3 is TGTGCCAGCAGCATAGGACATTCGAACACCGGGGAGCTGTTTTTT. This codes for CASSIGHSNTGELFF. Full variable domain (outside the CDR3, taken from reference TRBV5-6 and TRBJ2-2): DAGVTQSPTHLIKTRGQQVTLRCSPKSGHDTVSWYQQALGQGPQFIFQYYEEEERQRGNFPDRFSGHQFPNYSSELNVNALLLGDSALYLCASSIGHSNTGELFFGEGSRLTVL.

This clonotype has only a few counts. The rearrangement joins TRBV15 to TRBJ1-5, with D unclear. CDR1 and CDR2 from the germline V gene are LNHNV and YYDKDF (reference sequence). Trimming shortened V by 6 bases and J by 7 bases, and 13 bases separated the two germline ends. This CDR3 region has 13 residues. In DNA form, the CDR3 reads TGTGCCACCAGTGAAGTGACCAAACAGCCCCAGCATTTT. It encodes CATSEVTKQPQHF.

In this sample, this clonotype turned up a few times. The V and J genes are TRBV6-6 and TRBJ1-2; 9 bases match TRBD1. The V gene end was trimmed by 5 bases and the J gene end by 5 bases; junction bases not matched to a gene: 12. Per the germline V gene, CDR1 is MNHNY and CDR2 is SVGAGI (reference sequence). The CDR3 is made up of 16 amino acids. Written as DNA, the CDR3 is TGTGCCAGCAGTGGGGGACAGGGAAGTAGTTTATATGGCTACACCTTC. This codes for CASSGGQGSSLYGYTF.

This clonotype occurred a few times. V gene TRBV10-3 combines with J gene TRBJ2-2; D remains unclear. Germline V gene data show CDR1 as ENHRY and CDR2 as SYGVKD. The CDR3 contains 14 residues. V shed 4 bases and J shed 1 base, with 7 bases lying between them. The chain's CDR3 is CAISVRENTGELFF. CDR3 sequence (DNA): TGTGCCATCAGTGTAAGGGAGAACACCGGGGAGCTGTTTTTT.

The chain recombines TRBV5-1 with TRBJ2-5, with a weak D call TRBD1 (6 bases). Germline V lookup: CDR1 SGHRS, CDR2 YFSETQ. The CDR3 spans 13 residues. Trimming removed 5 bases from V and 3 bases from J, with 11 bases in between. The DNA for the CDR3 is TGCGCCAGCAGATATAGGACAGAAGAGACCCAGTACTTC. Translating gives CASRYRTEETQYF.

In this sample, this clonotype turned up many times. The chain has TRBV27 and TRBJ1-4; D might be TRBD1 (5 bases). Germline V gives CDR1 MNHEY, CDR2 SMNVEV (reference sequence). The V end lost 6 bases, the J end lost 1 base, and 9 bases lay between the germline ends. The CDR3 is made up of 14 amino acids. This CDR3 reads CASRQGGTNEKLFF. CDR3 bases: TGTGCCAGCAGGCAGGGAGGAACTAATGAAAAACTGTTTTTT.

This clonotype was observed many times. The V and J genes are TRBV4-3 and TRBJ2-4, with 15 bases fitting TRBD2. The CDR3 runs 18 residues. The germline gives CDR1 LGHNA, CDR2 YSLEER. The V segment lost 0 bases and the J segment 6 bases; nucleotides outside the gene matches: 6. Here the CDR3 DNA reads TGCGCCAGCAGCCAAGATCAGGGACTAGCGGGAGGAGGAAACATTCAGTACTTC. It is translated as CASSQDQGLAGGGNIQYF.

The chain carries TRBV4-3 and TRBJ1-2; 8 bases map to TRBD1. After removal of 0 bases from V and 8 bases from J, the junction contained 14 bases not matched to a gene. The CDR3 has 17 amino acids. The germline gives CDR1 LGHNA, CDR2 YSLEER. CDR3 DNA: TGCGCCAGCAGCCAAGATGGGGGGCAGGGGGCGTCGGAAGGCTACACCTTC. This translates into CASSQDGGQGASEGYTF.

This clonotype was observed a handful of times. This rearrangement joins TRBV7-3 to TRBJ1-6; D is possibly TRBD1 (6 bases). The germline V and J ends were trimmed by 4 bases and 14 bases, with 15 bases remaining between them. This CDR3 contains 13 residues. The germline V gene has CDR1 SGHTA and CDR2 FQGTGA. As DNA, the CDR3 is TGTGCCAGCAGCTCCTCCCAGGGGATGGCCCTCCACTTT. Residues: CASSSSQGMALHF.

This clonotype was seen a few times. The chain carries TRBV9 and TRBJ1-6, with D maybe TRBD1 (5 bases). Germline V gene sequence: CDR1 SGDLS, CDR2 YYNGEE. This CDR3 has 16 residues. The germline V and J ends were trimmed by 2 bases and 8 bases, with 17 bases remaining between them. CDR3 amino acids: CASSVGPGLGDSPLHF. The CDR3 nucleotides read TGTGCCAGCAGCGTGGGTCCGGGACTTGGGGATTCACCCCTCCACTTT. The whole variable domain, remainder taken from reference TRBV9 and TRBJ1-6, is DSGVTQTPKHLITATGQRVTLRCSPRSGDLSVYWYQQSLDQGLQFLIQYYNGEERAKGNILERFSAQQFPDLHSELNLSSLELGDSALYFCASSVGPGLGDSPLHFGNGTRLTVT.

The sample holds a few counts of this clonotype. J is TRBJ2-7 and V is TRBV25-1, with a tentative D call TRBD1 (7 bases). From germline, CDR1 is MGHDK and CDR2 SYGVNS. CDR3 length equals 15 residues. Between the trimmed V and J ends, which lost 7 bases and 5 bases, there was a span of 21 bases. In DNA form, the CDR3 reads TGTGCCAGCACCCAAACAAGAGGAGGGGGCGACGAGCAGTACTTC. It is translated as CASTQTRGGGDEQYF.

This clonotype has just a few counts. The chain couples TRBV12-3 or TRBV12-4 to TRBJ2-7; possibly TRBD1 for D (5 bases). V gave up 6 bases and J gave up 5 bases, with 11 bases separating them. This CDR3 contains 12 residues. The CDR3 DNA reads TGTGCCAGCAGCCGCAGGGTAGACGAGCAGTACTTC. Protein: CASSRRVDEQYF.

The CDR3 sequence: CASSGYRGSDYGYTF. The CDR3 DNA reads as TGTGCCAGCAGCGGCTATAGGGGCTCGGACTATGGCTACACCTTC. The chain carries TRBV7-9 and TRBJ1-2, with D possibly TRBD1 on 5 matching bases. Trimming pared 5 bases from V and 3 bases from J, leaving 16 bases between. This CDR3 is built from 15 residues. Germline CDR1 and CDR2: SEHNR and FQNEAQ (reference sequence).

CDR3: CASSWGQNTEAFF. CDR3 bases: TGTGCCAGCAGCTGGGGACAAAACACTGAAGCTTTCTTT. This sequence joins TRBV6-1 and TRBJ1-1; D might be TRBD1 (6 bases). Germline assignment: CDR1 MNHNS and CDR2 SASEGT. With 6 bases removed from V and 2 bases from J, the gap between germline ends came to 10 bases. The CDR3 length is 13 residues.

This clonotype was found many times. V usage is TRBV11-2 and J usage is TRBJ2-3; no clear D. This CDR3 contains 13 residues. V was shortened by 5 bases and J by 0 bases, with 6 bases between the two germline ends. Germline V gene lookup returns CDR1 SGHAT and CDR2 FQNNGV. CDR3 coding DNA: TGTGCCAGCAGCGTCACAAGCACAGATACGCAGTATTTT. It codes for CASSVTSTDTQYF.

This clonotype was observed a few times. The chain is built from TRBV6-2 or TRBV6-3 and TRBJ2-7; 7 bases agree with TRBD2. V gave up 2 bases and J gave up 9 bases; unmatched junction bases: 16. The germline V gene has CDR1 MNHEY and CDR2 SVGEGT. CDR3 length: 16 amino acids. The CDR3 spells CASSYRGAAGLDGQYF. The CDR3 nucleotides are TGTGCCAGCAGTTACCGCGGAGCAGCGGGGCTAGATGGGCAGTACTTC.

This rearrangement joins TRBV30 to TRBJ1-5; 8 nucleotides line up with TRBD1. V was clipped by 0 bases and J by 0 bases; unmatched bases: 4. Germline lookup yields CDR1 GTSNPN and CDR2 SVGIG (reference sequence). This CDR3 has 16 amino acids. CDR3 residues: CAWSVRGLYSNQPQHF. In DNA form, the CDR3 reads TGTGCCTGGAGTGTCAGGGGGCTTTATAGCAATCAGCCCCAGCATTTT.

This clonotype has at least ten counts. The chain is built from TRBV3-1 and TRBJ2-3; 9 positions agree with TRBD2. Germline CDR1 LGHDT, CDR2 YNNKEL (reference sequence). The CDR3 is 17 amino acids. With V trimmed by 1 base and J by 1 base, 6 bases remained unmatched. CDR3 region: CASSQGWRTSGTDTQYF. The DNA of the CDR3 is TGTGCCAGCAGCCAAGGCTGGAGGACTAGCGGCACAGATACGCAGTATTTT.

This clonotype has only a few counts. The genes are TRBV9 and TRBJ2-1, with D tentatively TRBD1 (6 bases). With 0 bases removed from V and 5 bases from J, the gap between germline ends came to 18 bases. Looked up from germline, CDR1 is SGDLS and CDR2 is YYNGEE. CDR3 length: 17 residues. The CDR3 sequence: CASSVGVTRGKNNEQFF. In DNA, the CDR3 is TGTGCCAGCAGCGTAGGAGTGACAAGGGGGAAAAACAATGAGCAGTTCTTC.

This clonotype was observed at least ten times. V and J are TRBV20-1 and TRBJ1-2, with 8 bases identical to TRBD1. CDR1 and CDR2 (germline): DFQATT, SNEGSKA (reference sequence). The junction had 5 bases not matched to a gene; V was cut back by 5 bases and J by 3 bases. The length of the CDR3 is 13 residues. The CDR3 DNA reads TGCAGTGCTCCGACAGGGGTTGACTATGGCTACACCTTC. The encoded protein is CSAPTGVDYGYTF.

This clonotype showed up just a few times. The chain links TRBV6-1 to TRBJ2-5, with 9 bases identical to TRBD2. With 7 bases clipped from V and 6 bases from J, the junction kept 12 bases outside the gene matches. The CDR3 loop spans 15 amino acids. Germline assignment: CDR1 MNHNS and CDR2 SASEGT. In DNA, the CDR3 is TGTGCCAGCACCGTCCCGGGACTAGCTACGAAGACCCAGTACTTC. Translating gives CASTVPGLATKTQYF.

This clonotype was counted at least ten times. The chain has TRBV5-6 and TRBJ2-3; 7 bases are a match to TRBD1. The CDR3 is 14 residues long. Germline CDR1 SGHDT, CDR2 YYEEEE. Trimming cost V 4 bases and J 2 bases; bases outside gene matches: 4. The CDR3 loop reads CASSKGQFTDTQYF. CDR3 sequence (DNA): TGTGCCAGCAGCAAGGGACAGTTCACAGATACGCAGTATTTT. The full variable domain, in which reference TRBV5-6 and TRBJ2-3 provide the parts outside the CDR3, is DAGVTQSPTHLIKTRGQQVTLRCSPKSGHDTVSWYQQALGQGPQFIFQYYEEEERQRGNFPDRFSGHQFPNYSSELNVNALLLGDSALYLCASSKGQFTDTQYFGPGTRLTVL.

This clonotype showed up many times. The CDR3 loop is CASSLGWVGWNTEAFF. In nucleotides, the CDR3 is TGTGCCAGCAGCTTAGGCTGGGTAGGGTGGAACACTGAAGCTTTCTTT. The genes are TRBV13 and TRBJ1-1; unclear D gene. The V gene's germline CDR1 is PRHDT and CDR2 FYEKMQ (reference sequence). This CDR3 has 16 amino acids. Trimming cost V 0 bases and J 1 base, with 12 bases left between them.